This TCR beta chain was sequenced in a study of OX40 agonist ivuxolimab in advanced cancers. Overall study context: Patients were dosed intravenously with ivuxolimab at 0.01 to 10 mg/kg every 2 weeks. Enrolled patients in dose escalation had cancers that were hepatocellular carcinoma, melanoma, renal cell or head and neck cancer. Anti-PD-1, anti-PD-L1 or anti-CTLA-4 therapy given earlier was allowed, and over 35% had some.

Repertoires were generated with immunoSEQ multiplex PCR, while TCRdb's copy carries only in-frame clones and drops some. In the table there are 25,000 to 40,000 clones, under 95% of which are singletons. The CDR3 is 14 amino acids. V was cut by 3 bases and J by 1 base, with 10 bases left in between. CDR1 is SGDLS and CDR2 is YYNGEE in the germline V gene. The V and J genes are TRBV9 and TRBJ1-1; tentatively, D is TRBD1 (5 bases). The source is an adult with an advanced solid tumor such as melanoma, head and neck, liver or kidney cancer. Sequences were derived from CD4+ or CD8+ T cells sorted from blood, sampled in a trial of the OX40 agonist ivuxolimab. Here the CDR3 DNA reads TGTGCCAGCAGCGCGGGGGGGAGGAACACTGAAGCTTTCTTT. This codes for CASSAGGRNTEAFF.